The next 17 T cell receptor beta chains were all read from a single sample in a study of human T cells and chemical hapten exposure (dated by TCRdb to the early 2020s). Receptor libraries were prepared by RACE. The data were produced on a NextSeq 500. TCRdb itself trimmed the public reads at Q25 with fastp, ran MiXCR and retained productive beta chains. Each entry is one CDR3 protein sequence, shown with its most common DNA and genes. Here the sample has tens of thousands of distinct CDR3 sequences; under 13% occur a single time. The top ten clones comprise roughly 1% of the sample. Sample time point, as interpreted from the label and publication: patch test 3, about 24 weeks after DPC sensitization. This specimen's treatment or condition label, interpreted: therapeutic diphenylcyclopropenone sensitization with weekly scalp DPC. The sequencing used whole blood, collected in connection with sensitization to the hapten diphenylcyclopropenone (DPC). These TCRs come from a woman aged 25 to 45 with alopecia areata. Some clones in this sample may be carry-over from other donors' samples.

This clonotype was recorded many times. The chain employs TRBV27 and TRBJ1-5; D unresolved. The CDR3 is 9 amino acids. Germline V lookup: CDR1 MNHEY, CDR2 SMNVEV (reference sequence). CDR3 loop: CAAGQPQHF. CDR3 nucleotide sequence: TGTGCTGCAGGTCAGCCCCAGCATTTT.

This sequence joins TRBV6-5 and TRBJ1-3; D gene uncertain. Trimming took 6 bases from V and 0 from J, leaving 12 bases between them. This CDR3 spans 15 amino acids. Germline V gene lookup returns CDR1 MNHEY and CDR2 SVGAGI. Here the CDR3 reads CASSPTISSGNTIYF. For the CDR3, the DNA is TGTGCCAGCAGCCCCACTATTTCCTCTGGAAACACCATATATTTT.

This clonotype was recorded a few times. J is TRBJ2-1 and V is TRBV29-1, with D possibly being TRBD1 (6 bases). This CDR3 is 14 amino acids long. Deletions cut 7 bases from V and 2 bases from J, with 15 bases between. CDR1 is SQVTM and CDR2 is ANQGSEA in the germline V gene. CDR3 DNA sequence: TGCAGCGCGAAGAGGGGGAATACCTACAATGAGCAGTTCTTC. Protein sequence: CSAKRGNTYNEQFF.

This clonotype came up a few times. The V call is TRBV6-5, the J call TRBJ1-1; TRBD1 aligns across 7 bases. CDR1 is MNHEY and CDR2 is SVGAGI in the germline V gene. The trim removed 5 bases at V and 11 bases at J, leaving 14 bases unmatched. The CDR3 runs to 14 residues. DNA for the CDR3: TGTGCCAGCAGTCCGGTCAGGGGGGGTCTGTGGGCTTTCTTT. It is translated as CASSPVRGGLWAFF.

This chain links TRBV7-3 with TRBJ2-6, with D tentatively TRBD1 (6 bases). Looked up from germline, CDR1 is SGHTA and CDR2 is FQGTGA. The germline V and J ends were trimmed by 2 bases and 0 bases, with 8 bases remaining between them. CDR3 length: 16 amino acids. The CDR3 protein is CASSLGGSSGANVLTF. The CDR3, as DNA: TGTGCCAGCAGCTTAGGGGGCAGCTCTGGGGCCAACGTCCTGACTTTC.

The genes are TRBV12-3 or TRBV12-4 and TRBJ1-5; D gene uncertain. This CDR3 region has 13 residues. Trimming took off 1 base at V and 6 bases at J, with 7 bases between the two ends. The CDR3 is CASSLGESQPQHF. The DNA of the CDR3 is TGTGCCAGCAGTTTAGGGGAGAGTCAGCCCCAGCATTTT.

This clonotype was observed many times. The chain joins TRBV28 to TRBJ2-1; D may be TRBD2 (5 bases). CDR3 length equals 16 residues. The germline CDR1 and CDR2 sequences are MDHEN and SYDVKM. V dropped 2 bases and J dropped 7 bases, with 18 bases sitting between them. DNA for the CDR3: TGTGCCAGCAGTTTACCCTTTAGGAGGCCGGGGAATGAGCAGTTCTTC. It translates to CASSLPFRRPGNEQFF.

Only a few counts were recorded for this clonotype. V gene TRBV2 combines with J gene TRBJ2-7, with 7 bases aligning to TRBD1. CDR1 SNHLY and CDR2 FYNNEI come from the germline V gene. CDR3 length: 14 residues. With V trimmed by 4 bases and J by 0 bases, 3 bases remained unmatched. The CDR3 DNA sequence: TGTGCCAGCAGTGCCAGACAGGGCTCCTACGAGCAGTACGTC. Translated, it gives CASSARQGSYEQYV.

This rearrangement joins TRBV28 to TRBJ1-2; the D is unclear. V was trimmed by 8 bases and J by 7 bases, leaving 17 bases between them. CDR3 length: 13 residues. The germline V gene encodes CDR1 MDHEN and CDR2 SYDVKM. The CDR3 bases are TGTGCCAGCCTCTCACCCTCGAAGAGTGGCTACACCTTC. Residues: CASLSPSKSGYTF.

This clonotype is categorized as medium-sized (0.01 to 0.1%). V and J are TRBV29-1 and TRBJ2-6; D is possibly TRBD1 (5 bases). Per the germline V gene, CDR1 is SQVTM and CDR2 is ANQGSEA. The CDR3 sequence is 15 residues long. V lost 2 bases and J 0 bases, leaving 8 bases between the germline ends. CDR3 protein: CSVEIQGSGANVLTF. The CDR3 nucleotides are TGCAGCGTTGAAATTCAGGGCTCTGGGGCCAACGTCCTGACTTTC.

This clonotype was counted at least ten times. V gene TRBV28 combines with J gene TRBJ2-7; possibly TRBD2 for D (7 bases). Between the trimmed V and J ends, which lost 2 bases and 1 base, there was a span of 18 bases. Germline V gene lookup returns CDR1 MDHEN and CDR2 SYDVKM. The CDR3 is 17 amino acids. CDR3 DNA: TGTGCCAGCAGTTTAATGTTTGCGGGGGCGCGGTCCTACGAGCAGTACTTC. It encodes CASSLMFAGARSYEQYF.

In this sample, this clonotype turned up many times. The chain employs TRBV6-2 or TRBV6-3 and TRBJ2-5; D uncertain. The CDR3 is 23 residues long. Between the trimmed V and J ends, which lost 2 bases and 2 bases, there was a span of 36 bases. Germline CDR1 and CDR2: MNHEY and SVGEGT. The CDR3 here is CASSYPNRVYDLYRPLKQETQYF. CDR3 coding DNA: TGTGCCAGCAGTTACCCCAATCGGGTCTACGATCTCTATCGGCCCCTAAAACAAGAGACCCAGTACTTC.

This clonotype was observed at least ten times. V gene TRBV12-3 or TRBV12-4 combines with J gene TRBJ2-3; D not certain. The CDR3 has 13 amino acids. Trimming shortened V by 4 bases and J by 1 base, and 6 bases separated the two germline ends. The DNA of the CDR3 is TGTGCCAGCAGTTCTAGTGGCACAGATACGCAGTATTTT. Protein: CASSSSGTDTQYF.

Only a few counts were recorded for this clonotype. The chain has TRBV6-1 and TRBJ1-1; D is unresolved. V lost 0 bases and J 6 bases, leaving 17 bases between the germline ends. The germline gives CDR1 MNHNS, CDR2 SASEGT. The CDR3 contains 16 residues. Here the CDR3 reads CASSEAQLRLLSEAFF. CDR3 coding DNA: TGTGCCAGCAGTGAAGCACAGCTCCGCTTATTGTCTGAAGCTTTCTTT.

This clonotype was counted only a few times. The chain has TRBV29-1 and TRBJ1-1; no definite D call. Germline V gives CDR1 SQVTM, CDR2 ANQGSEA. The CDR3 spans 12 residues. The ends were cut back, 0 bases at V and 12 bases at J, with 14 bases in the middle. CDR3 coding DNA: TGCAGCGTTGAAGAAGGGTGGCGGTCCACTTTCTTT. This encodes CSVEEGWRSTFF.

This clonotype was detected a few times. V gene TRBV5-1 combines with J gene TRBJ2-3; 13 bases line up with TRBD2. V dropped 3 bases and J dropped 4; count of bases not matched to a gene: 5. Germline V gene lookup returns CDR1 SGHRS and CDR2 YFSETQ. CDR3 length equals 16 residues. CDR3 protein: CASSYGLAGVSDTQYF. The CDR3 region has the DNA TGCGCCAGCAGCTACGGACTAGCGGGAGTCTCAGATACGCAGTATTTT. Complete variable domain (other parts from reference TRBV5-1 and TRBJ2-3): KAGVTQTPRYLIKTRGQQVTLSCSPISGHRSVSWYQQTPGQGLQFLFEYFSETQRNKGNFPGRFSGRQFSNSRSEMNVSTLELGDSALYLCASSYGLAGVSDTQYFGPGTRLTVL.

There are many counts of this clonotype. This chain uses TRBV3-1 with TRBJ1-2, with D uncertain. The CDR3 loop spans 15 amino acids. Germline CDR1 is LGHDT and CDR2 is YNNKEL (reference sequence). V lost 1 base to trimming and J lost 6 bases, with 15 bases between them. Written as DNA, the CDR3 is TGTGCCAGCAGCCAAGGGTCCGGAAGGGCGGATGGCTACACCTTC. It codes for CASSQGSGRADGYTF.